A selection of T cell receptor beta chains follows, all from one sample in a study of identical twins. Each CDR3 protein gets one entry after TCRdb re-called the 5' RACE reads with MiXCR. The table lists roughly 690,000 distinct CDR3 sequences, 20% to 25% of them singletons. The same sample was also studied in work on T cells expressing NK-cell markers.

The sequenced sample consisted of PBMCs. The origin of the receptors is a woman aged 18-30 years in good health. Each CDR3 is given with its conserved first and last residue. The order of the fields is J gene, V gene, CDR3 protein.

j_gene: TRBJ2-1; v_gene: TRBV5-1; CDR3aa: CASGASGTNEQFF
j_gene: TRBJ2-3; v_gene: TRBV6-2/TRBV6-3; CDR3aa: CASRNLLAGSTDTQYF
j_gene: TRBJ2-5; v_gene: TRBV29-1; CDR3aa: CSVEGYSAGETQYF
j_gene: TRBJ2-7; v_gene: TRBV5-1; CDR3aa: CASSSMLVGLGEGEQYF
j_gene: TRBJ2-7; v_gene: TRBV4-3; CDR3aa: CASSQRPEDRHYEQYF
j_gene: TRBJ2-2; v_gene: TRBV14; CDR3aa: CASSQAGPGLITGELFF
j_gene: TRBJ2-5; v_gene: TRBV7-9; CDR3aa: CASSKGLEETQYF
j_gene: TRBJ1-2; v_gene: TRBV5-5; CDR3aa: CASSGVEGARLTGGYTF
j_gene: TRBJ1-5; v_gene: TRBV7-9; CDR3aa: CASSLSRGSGPQHF
j_gene: TRBJ2-7; v_gene: TRBV20-1; CDR3aa: CSAPSGSYEQYF
j_gene: TRBJ2-7; v_gene: TRBV5-1; CDR3aa: CASSSGLEVYEQYF
j_gene: TRBJ2-2; v_gene: TRBV11-3; CDR3aa: CASSLNRATGELFF
j_gene: TRBJ1-2; v_gene: TRBV2; CDR3aa: CASSGTGYGYGYTF
j_gene: TRBJ2-1; v_gene: TRBV24-1; CDR3aa: CATSDPGTSGDEQFF
j_gene: TRBJ2-7; v_gene: TRBV29-1; CDR3aa: CSVLTGSYEQYF
j_gene: TRBJ1-5; v_gene: TRBV5-1; CDR3aa: CASSLGGQASPQHF
j_gene: TRBJ1-1; v_gene: TRBV11-2; CDR3aa: CASSHRGSVNTEAFF
j_gene: TRBJ2-3; v_gene: TRBV5-1; CDR3aa: CASSLVMATDTQYF
j_gene: TRBJ1-2; v_gene: TRBV10-3; CDR3aa: CAISEGTGSHYGYTF
j_gene: TRBJ2-3; v_gene: TRBV20-1; CDR3aa: CSVLQGDLGDTQYF
j_gene: TRBJ2-5; v_gene: TRBV7-2; CDR3aa: CASSLSGLRETQYF
j_gene: TRBJ2-7; v_gene: TRBV7-9; CDR3aa: CASSRSGTGYEQYF
j_gene: TRBJ2-7; v_gene: TRBV27; CDR3aa: CASKETGRWEQYF
j_gene: TRBJ2-1; v_gene: TRBV27; CDR3aa: CASSSRTSGRSYNEQFF
j_gene: TRBJ2-3; v_gene: TRBV12-3/TRBV12-4; CDR3aa: CASSLDPPTDTQYF
j_gene: TRBJ2-1; v_gene: TRBV4-1; CDR3aa: CASSRIGGANNEQFF
j_gene: TRBJ2-7; v_gene: TRBV29-1; CDR3aa: CSVIGRAGGPSYEQYF
j_gene: TRBJ2-5; v_gene: TRBV6-5; CDR3aa: CASSSTKGLAGAVGETQYF
j_gene: TRBJ1-1; v_gene: TRBV5-1; CDR3aa: CASSIQGHTEAFF
j_gene: TRBJ2-1; v_gene: TRBV7-2; CDR3aa: CASSPNPGTNEQFF
j_gene: TRBJ1-4; v_gene: TRBV7-9; CDR3aa: CASSNPGATNEKLFF